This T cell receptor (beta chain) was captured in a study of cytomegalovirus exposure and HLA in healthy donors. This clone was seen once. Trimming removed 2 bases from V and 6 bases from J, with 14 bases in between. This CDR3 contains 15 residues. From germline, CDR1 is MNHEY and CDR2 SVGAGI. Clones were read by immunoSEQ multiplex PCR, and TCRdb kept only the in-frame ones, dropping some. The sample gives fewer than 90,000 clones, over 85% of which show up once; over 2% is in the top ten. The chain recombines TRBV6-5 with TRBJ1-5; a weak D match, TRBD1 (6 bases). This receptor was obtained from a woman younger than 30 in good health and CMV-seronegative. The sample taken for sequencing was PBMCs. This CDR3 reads CASSYRQVGGQPQHF. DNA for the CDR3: TGTGCCAGCAGTTACCGACAGGTTGGAGGTCAGCCCCAGCATTTT.